This T cell receptor (beta chain) comes out of a study of T cells in Graves' hyperthyroidism and ophthalmopathy. As for the study in general: Prior to any treatment, at the point of initial diagnosis, peripheral blood was collected.

This clonotype was recorded at least ten times. The antigen is undetermined. The CDR3 is made up of 14 amino acids. V was trimmed by 10 bases and J by 5 bases, leaving 20 bases between them. In germline, CDR1 is MNHNS, CDR2 SASEGT. In the ophthalmopathy cohort, Clinical Activity Score was at least 3, NOSPECS grade at least 4, and duration under 3 months. Reasons for excluding patients were uncontrolled infection, other autoimmune disease, pregnancy or lactation. TCR beta CDR3 regions were amplified from RNA transcripts. The HTBI primer set served for first-round RT-PCR of the TCR CDR3. TCRdb re-analysed the multiplex PCR reads in MiXCR, keeping a single row per CDR3 protein. The data show about 520,000 distinct CDR3 sequences, roughly a quarter seen once. General study results and limits: For ophthalmopathy, model prediction preceded onset by a median around 7 months.

The chain combines TRBV6-1 with TRBJ1-2; possible D gene TRBD1, 6 bases. The receptor's source is a woman aged 25 to 39 with Graves' ophthalmopathy. The specimen sequenced was blood. CDR3 DNA sequence: TGTGCCACCGATGTTATAGGGGGACGGTATGGCTACACCTTC. Residues: CATDVIGGRYGYTF.